In its sample, the clone carrying this T cell receptor beta chain was seen once. The data are from a study of blood T cell repertoires in COVID-19. The germline V and J ends were trimmed by 0 bases and 2 bases, with 7 bases remaining between them. The CDR3 is 14 residues long. Germline CDR1 MNHNY, CDR2 SVGAGI (reference sequence). Sequencing was performed with immunoSEQ multiplex PCR; in TCRdb, only in-frame clones are kept and a portion is missing. Of about 180,000 clones in the sample, around 73% were seen once. This TCR was sampled from a woman between 45 and 60 years old who had recovered from COVID-19. The genes are TRBV6-6 and TRBJ1-2; no clear D. The sequencing input was PBMCs or T cells enriched from blood (not recorded which). CDR3 region: CASSYSLENYGYTF. As DNA, the CDR3 is TGTGCCAGCAGTTACTCTTTAGAAAACTATGGCTACACCTTC.